One T cell receptor (beta chain) is described in this entry. Its specificity is unknown. Generated by immunoSEQ multiplex PCR, the TCRdb table keeps only in-frame clones and is missing some. The sample has approximately 200,000 clones, approximately 95% seen once. This entry is derived from a study of T cell responses to AZD1222 COVID-19 vaccine. Study-wide results and limits: Researchers report vaccine-associated CD4 TCRs spanning spike, with dominance at 160-218 and 743-854.

The CDR3 is 14 residues long. V dropped 6 bases and J dropped 9; count of bases not matched to a gene: 10. The germline CDR1 and CDR2 sequences are LGHDT and YNNKEL (reference sequence). The sample in question was peripheral blood, obtained 28 days after the second AZD1222 dose. This TCR derives from an adult who received the AZD1222 COVID-19 vaccine. This chain connects TRBV3-1 (or the pseudogene TRBV3-2) to TRBJ1-5; 8 positions agree with TRBD1. The CDR3 region is CASSGGQGPLPQHF. CDR3 sequence (DNA): TGTGCCAGCAGTGGAGGACAGGGACCATTGCCCCAGCATTTT.